Presented here are 32 T cell receptor beta chains from one specimen sequenced in a study of CXCR3-negative and CXCR3-positive naive CD8 T cells. Overall study findings and caveats: Naive cells positive for CXCR3 carried more hydrophobic TRB CDR3s than CXCR3-negative ones.

Libraries of TRB cDNA were made by 5' RACE and carried UMIs. TCRdb reprocessed the 5' RACE reads and stores each CDR3 protein as one record, lacking DNA. The sample table sets out around 150,000 distinct CDR3 sequences. These receptors lack a known antigen. The source material was naive CXCR3+ CD8+ T cells from blood. Noted subset: CD45RO-CCR7+CD27+CD95- naive CD8+ T cells expressing CXCR3 (TNR3+). The source is a human donor in good health. Some clones in this sample may be carry-over from other donors' samples.

This sequence joins TRBV29-1 and TRBJ1-1. Germline lookup yields CDR1 SQVTM and CDR2 ANQGSEA. This CDR3 comprises 13 residues. The chain's CDR3 is CSVVVGMSTEAFF. The whole variable domain, filled in from reference TRBV29-1 and TRBJ1-1, reads SAVISQKPSRDICQRGTSLTIQCQVDSQVTMMFWYRQQPGQSLTLIATANQGSEATYESGFVIDKFPISRPNLTFSTLTVSNMSPEDSSIYLCSVVVGMSTEAFFGQGTRLTVV.

V usage is TRBV28 and J usage is TRBJ1-5; the TRBD1 assignment by TCRdb is unverifiable without DNA. The CDR3 consists of 15 residues. Per the germline V gene, CDR1 is MDHEN and CDR2 is SYDVKM. The CDR3 here is CASPLTGYSNQPQHF.

CDR3 sequence reads: CATSRVARGDTEAFF. This chain links TRBV15 with TRBJ1-1; absent DNA, TCRdb's TRBD1 call cannot be checked. The CDR3 covers 15 residues. Germline values: CDR1 LNHNV, CDR2 YYDKDF (reference sequence).

The J gene is TRBJ1-1, the V gene TRBV6-6. Germline V gene sequence: CDR1 MNHNY, CDR2 SVGAGI (reference sequence). This CDR3 is built from 14 residues. The CDR3 reads CASSFVGSPAEAFF.

The chain recombines TRBV14 with TRBJ2-2; TCRdb outputs TRBD1, but without DNA this stays unchecked. CDR1 SGHDN and CDR2 FVKESK come from the germline V gene. This CDR3 is built from 17 residues. The CDR3 spells CASSQESSDPGTGELFF.

CDR3 sequence: CSARGLAGVRSYYEQYF. The rearrangement joins TRBV20-1 to TRBJ2-7; TCRdb's D call of TRBD2 is untestable without DNA. Germline assignment: CDR1 DFQATT and CDR2 SNEGSKA (reference sequence). This CDR3 comprises 17 residues.

The chain employs TRBV2 and TRBJ2-7; TCRdb's D call of TRBD1 is untestable without DNA. Germline CDR1 and CDR2: SNHLY and FYNNEI. This CDR3 spans 14 amino acids. The CDR3 reads CASNRQGEGDEQYF. The whole variable domain, remainder taken from reference TRBV2 and TRBJ2-7, is EPEVTQTPSHQVTQMGQEVILRCVPISNHLYFYWYRQILGQKVEFLVSFYNNEISEKSEIFDDQFSVERPDGSNFTLKIRSTKLEDSAMYFCASNRQGEGDEQYFGPGTRLTVT.

V gene TRBV28 combines with J gene TRBJ1-1. The CDR3 covers 14 residues. Germline loops: CDR1 MDHEN, CDR2 SYDVKM. CDR3 protein: CASSWTKRDTEAFF.

The CDR3 spells CASSLAGNYEQYF. The chain carries TRBV27 and TRBJ2-7; with no DNA, the TCRdb D assignment of TRBD1 cannot be verified. The CDR3 has 13 residues. CDR1 is MNHEY, CDR2 SMNVEV, per germline (reference sequence).

The J gene is TRBJ1-1, the V gene TRBV7-2. Germline V gives CDR1 SGHTA, CDR2 FQGNSA. The CDR3 contains 14 residues. This CDR3 reads CASSSPVMNTEAFF.

The chain combines TRBV5-1 with TRBJ2-7. This CDR3 has 13 amino acids. CDR1 and CDR2 (germline): SGHRS, YFSETQ. CDR3: CASSDGLALEQYF.

The chain employs TRBV27 and TRBJ2-7; absent DNA, TCRdb's TRBD1 call cannot be checked. Per germline, CDR1 MNHEY and CDR2 SMNVEV (reference sequence). This CDR3 has 14 residues. The CDR3 region is CASSFGQGIHEQYF.

The chain combines TRBV15 with TRBJ1-1; lacking DNA, the TRBD1 call made by TCRdb goes unchecked. This CDR3 contains 15 residues. Looked up from germline, CDR1 is LNHNV and CDR2 is YYDKDF (reference sequence). This CDR3 reads CATRIVWGASTEAFF.

The J gene is TRBJ2-3, the V gene TRBV7-9; lacking DNA, the TRBD2 call made by TCRdb goes unchecked. Germline CDR1 is SEHNR and CDR2 is FQNEAQ (reference sequence). This CDR3 region has 16 residues. CDR3 in amino acids: CASSLVSGVEADTQYF.

The rearrangement joins TRBV7-9 to TRBJ2-3; the TRBD1 assignment by TCRdb is unverifiable without DNA. The germline V gene encodes CDR1 SEHNR and CDR2 FQNEAQ (reference sequence). CDR3 length: 11 residues. CDR3 sequence reads: CASTPGDTQYF.

The V gene is TRBV6-2 or TRBV6-3, the J gene TRBJ2-5; TCRdb returns TRBD1, unconfirmable since there is no DNA. Germline V gives CDR1 MNHEY, CDR2 SVGEGT. The CDR3 has 16 residues. This CDR3 is CASSWVRRLPGETQYF.

The chain carries TRBV20-1 and TRBJ2-2; the TCRdb call, TRBD1, lacks DNA for checking. CDR1 and CDR2 from the germline V gene are DFQATT and SNEGSKA (reference sequence). The length of the CDR3 is 13 residues. CDR3 sequence: CSAGALNTGELFF.

The chain couples TRBV29-1 to TRBJ2-1; the D call of TRBD1 rests on TCRdb alone, since no DNA is present to check it. This CDR3 is built from 15 residues. CDR1 and CDR2 (germline): SQVTM, ANQGSEA. The CDR3: CSVPPEGESIGEQFF.

The chain recombines TRBV20-1 with TRBJ2-1; the D call from TCRdb, TRBD2, cannot be confirmed without DNA. From germline, CDR1 is DFQATT and CDR2 SNEGSKA (reference sequence). CDR3 length: 16 residues. CDR3: CSATTAGGPSGNEQFF.

This chain links TRBV7-9 with TRBJ2-1; as DNA is missing, the TRBD1 call by TCRdb cannot be tested. Germline-derived CDR1 and CDR2 are SEHNR and FQNEAQ (reference sequence). There are 14 residues in the CDR3. The CDR3 sequence is CASSSRTDYNEQFF.

This chain connects TRBV20-1 to TRBJ1-1; lacking DNA, the TRBD1 call made by TCRdb goes unchecked. CDR1 DFQATT and CDR2 SNEGSKA come from the germline V gene (reference sequence). The CDR3 contains 15 residues. CDR3 in amino acids: CSAWDRDQGIAEAFF.

J is TRBJ1-1 and V is TRBV29-1. This CDR3 is 14 amino acids long. Germline V gene sequence: CDR1 SQVTM, CDR2 ANQGSEA. The CDR3 sequence is CSVEWPYMNTEAFF. Filled out from reference TRBV29-1 and TRBJ1-1, the complete variable domain reads SAVISQKPSRDICQRGTSLTIQCQVDSQVTMMFWYRQQPGQSLTLIATANQGSEATYESGFVIDKFPISRPNLTFSTLTVSNMSPEDSSIYLCSVEWPYMNTEAFFGQGTRLTVV.

The J gene is TRBJ1-4, the V gene TRBV14; TCRdb names TRBD1, which stays unverified in the absence of DNA. This CDR3 region has 14 residues. Germline loops: CDR1 SGHDN, CDR2 FVKESK. The CDR3 region is CASSSGPPNEKLFF.

The CDR3 here is CASSLVVRGWHEQYF. V gene TRBV7-9 combines with J gene TRBJ2-7. CDR3 length equals 15 residues. Germline V gene sequence: CDR1 SEHNR, CDR2 FQNEAQ (reference sequence). Full variable domain (outside the CDR3, taken from reference TRBV7-9 and TRBJ2-7): DTGVSQNPRHKITKRGQNVTFRCDPISEHNRLYWYRQTLGQGPEFLTYFQNEAQLEKSRLLSDRFSAERPKGSFSTLEIQRTEQGDSAMYLCASSLVVRGWHEQYFGPGTRLTVT.

The J gene is TRBJ2-1, the V gene TRBV6-5. The CDR3 covers 15 residues. CDR1 and CDR2 (germline): MNHEY, SVGAGI. This CDR3 is CASSYWGSSYNEQFF.

This sequence joins TRBV9 and TRBJ1-2; TCRdb's assignment of TRBD1 cannot be checked, as there is no DNA. Germline CDR1 and CDR2: SGDLS and YYNGEE. The CDR3 runs 15 residues. CDR3 sequence: CASSVGQGPLYGYTF. The whole variable domain, filled in from reference TRBV9 and TRBJ1-2, reads DSGVTQTPKHLITATGQRVTLRCSPRSGDLSVYWYQQSLDQGLQFLIQYYNGEERAKGNILERFSAQQFPDLHSELNLSSLELGDSALYFCASSVGQGPLYGYTFGSGTRLTVV.

This chain uses TRBV7-9 with TRBJ1-1; TCRdb's D call of TRBD1 is untestable without DNA. The CDR3 is made up of 14 amino acids. From germline, CDR1 is SEHNR and CDR2 FQNEAQ (reference sequence). The CDR3 loop reads CASSPGPGGTEAFF.

V is TRBV3-1 and J is TRBJ2-4. Germline V gene lookup returns CDR1 LGHDT and CDR2 YNNKEL (reference sequence). This CDR3 has 14 amino acids. CDR3 loop: CASSQASAKNIQYF.

The chain's CDR3 is CASSGGWTGQETQYF. V is TRBV9 and J is TRBJ2-5; TCRdb outputs TRBD1, but without DNA this stays unchecked. The CDR3 extends over 15 amino acids. In germline, CDR1 is SGDLS, CDR2 YYNGEE.

V usage is TRBV27 and J usage is TRBJ1-2; the TCRdb call, TRBD1, lacks DNA for checking. CDR3 length: 16 residues. In germline, CDR1 is MNHEY, CDR2 SMNVEV (reference sequence). CDR3 sequence reads: CASSLSSAGGSYGYTF.

The chain is built from TRBV4-2 and TRBJ2-1. This CDR3 has 12 amino acids. Per the germline V gene, CDR1 is LGHNA and CDR2 is YNFKEQ. CDR3 in amino acids: CASSQENAEQFF.

This sequence joins TRBV20-1 and TRBJ2-7; TCRdb reports TRBD2, a call that lacks DNA to check it against. CDR3 length: 15 residues. Germline CDR1 DFQATT, CDR2 SNEGSKA (reference sequence). The CDR3 sequence: CSAPPTWEGDYEQYF.